This entry features one T cell receptor beta chain sequence. The antigen remains unidentified. The data were taken from a study of T cell responses to AZD1222 COVID-19 vaccine. V gave up 1 base and J gave up 4 bases, with 12 bases separating them. The CDR3 has 15 amino acids. The germline gives CDR1 SGHNT, CDR2 YENEEA. Clones were sequenced by immunoSEQ multiplex PCR, and TCRdb holds only the in-frame ones, with some missing. The sample shows about 120,000 clones, 75% to 90% of them seen only once. Study results and caveats: Most donors were white British, females outnumbered males, and clonal diversity was possibly underestimated. Dominant CD4 TCR responses targeted spike regions 160-218 and 743-854. With two AZD1222 doses given, Spike-specific TCR breadth and depth both rose. Repertoire collection took place solely once the T cell response had peaked.

The J gene is TRBJ2-3, the V gene TRBV11-3; D might be TRBD1 (6 bases). Sample: peripheral blood, taken 28 days after the second AZD1222 dose. The clonotype originates from an adult who received the AZD1222 COVID-19 vaccine. The CDR3 region has the DNA TGTGCCAGCAGCTTAGGTCGACAGGCATCAGATACGCAGTATTTT. This codes for CASSLGRQASDTQYF. Full variable domain (remainder filled in from reference TRBV11-3 and TRBJ2-3): EAGVVQSPRYKIIEKKQPVAFWCNPISGHNTLYWYLQNLGQGPELLIRYENEEAVDDSQLPKDRFSAERLKGVDSTLKIQPAELGDSAVYLCASSLGRQASDTQYFGPGTRLTVL.